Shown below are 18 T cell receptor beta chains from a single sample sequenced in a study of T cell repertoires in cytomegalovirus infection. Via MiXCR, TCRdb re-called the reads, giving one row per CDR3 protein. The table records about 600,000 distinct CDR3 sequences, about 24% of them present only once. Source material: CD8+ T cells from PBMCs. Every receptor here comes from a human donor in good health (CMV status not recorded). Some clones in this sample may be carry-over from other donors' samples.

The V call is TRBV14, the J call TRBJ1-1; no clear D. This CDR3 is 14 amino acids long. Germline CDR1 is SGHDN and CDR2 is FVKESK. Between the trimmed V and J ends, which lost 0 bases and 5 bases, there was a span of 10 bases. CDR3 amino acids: CASSQEVWSTEAFF. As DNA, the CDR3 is TGTGCCAGCAGCCAAGAGGTCTGGAGTACTGAAGCTTTCTTT.

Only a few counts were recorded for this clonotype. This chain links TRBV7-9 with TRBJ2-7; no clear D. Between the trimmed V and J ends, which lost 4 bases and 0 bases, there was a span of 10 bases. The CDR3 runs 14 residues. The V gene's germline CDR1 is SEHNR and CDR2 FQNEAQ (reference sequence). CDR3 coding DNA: TGTGCCAGCAGCTCGTCTCTGAGCTCCTACGAGCAGTACGTC. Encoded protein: CASSSSLSSYEQYV.

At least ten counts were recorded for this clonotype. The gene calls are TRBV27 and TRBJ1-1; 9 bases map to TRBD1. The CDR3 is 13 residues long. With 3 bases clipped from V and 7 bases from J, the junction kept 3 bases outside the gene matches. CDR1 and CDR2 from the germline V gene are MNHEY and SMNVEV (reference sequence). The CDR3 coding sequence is TGTGCCAGCAGTTTCGGGACAGGGCTTGAAGCTTTCTTT. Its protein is CASSFGTGLEAFF.

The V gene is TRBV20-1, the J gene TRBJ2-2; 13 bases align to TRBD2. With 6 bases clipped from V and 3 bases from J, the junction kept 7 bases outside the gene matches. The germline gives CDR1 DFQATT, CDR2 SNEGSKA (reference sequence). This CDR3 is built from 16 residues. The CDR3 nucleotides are TGCAGTGCCGGGACTAGCGGGGAGATATACACCGGGGAGCTGTTTTTT. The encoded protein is CSAGTSGEIYTGELFF.

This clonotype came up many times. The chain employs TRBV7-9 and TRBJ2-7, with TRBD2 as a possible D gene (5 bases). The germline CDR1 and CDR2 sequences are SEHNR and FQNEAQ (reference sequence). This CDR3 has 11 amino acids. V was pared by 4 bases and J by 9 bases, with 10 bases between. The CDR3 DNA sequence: TGTGCCAGCAGCTCCGGCGGGCCGCAGTACGTC. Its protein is CASSSGGPQYV.

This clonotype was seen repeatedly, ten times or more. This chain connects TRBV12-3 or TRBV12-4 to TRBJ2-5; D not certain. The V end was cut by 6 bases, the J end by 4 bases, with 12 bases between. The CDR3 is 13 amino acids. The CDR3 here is CASSPLIRETQYF. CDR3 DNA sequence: TGTGCCAGCAGCCCTCTCATACGAGAGACCCAGTACTTC.

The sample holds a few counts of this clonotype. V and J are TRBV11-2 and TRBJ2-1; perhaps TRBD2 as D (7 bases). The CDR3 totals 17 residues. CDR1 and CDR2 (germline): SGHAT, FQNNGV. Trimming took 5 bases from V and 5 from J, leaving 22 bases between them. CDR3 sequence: CASSRPSGRGPHNEQFF. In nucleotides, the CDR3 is TGTGCCAGCAGCCGCCCCTCTGGGCGGGGGCCACACAATGAGCAGTTCTTC. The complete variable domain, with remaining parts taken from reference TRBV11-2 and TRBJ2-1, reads EAGVAQSPRYKIIEKRQSVAFWCNPISGHATLYWYQQILGQGPKLLIQFQNNGVVDDSQLPKDRFSAERLKGVDSTLKIQPAKLEDSAVYLCASSRPSGRGPHNEQFFGPGTRLTVL.

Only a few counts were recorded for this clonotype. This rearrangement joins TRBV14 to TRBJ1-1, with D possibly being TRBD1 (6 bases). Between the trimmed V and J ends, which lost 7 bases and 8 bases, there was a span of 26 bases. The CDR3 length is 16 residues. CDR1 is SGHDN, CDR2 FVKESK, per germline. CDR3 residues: CASTPRTDINTREAFF. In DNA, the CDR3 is TGTGCCAGCACCCCTCGGACAGACATCAACACTAGGGAAGCTTTCTTT.

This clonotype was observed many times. The CDR3 DNA sequence: TGTGCCAGCGGTCAAGAGACCCAGTACTTC. Protein sequence: CASGQETQYF. This chain joins TRBV6-5 and TRBJ2-5; D is ambiguous. This CDR3 comprises 10 residues. The germline CDR1 and CDR2 sequences are MNHEY and SVGAGI. The V end lost 8 bases, the J end lost 2 bases, and 3 bases lay between the germline ends.

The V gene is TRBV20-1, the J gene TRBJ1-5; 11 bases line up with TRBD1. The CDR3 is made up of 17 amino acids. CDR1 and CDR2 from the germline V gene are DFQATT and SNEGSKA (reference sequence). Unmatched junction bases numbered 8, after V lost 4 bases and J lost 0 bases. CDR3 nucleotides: TGCAGTGCTACGGGACAGGGGGACCTGTATAGCAATCAGCCCCAGCATTTT. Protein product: CSATGQGDLYSNQPQHF.

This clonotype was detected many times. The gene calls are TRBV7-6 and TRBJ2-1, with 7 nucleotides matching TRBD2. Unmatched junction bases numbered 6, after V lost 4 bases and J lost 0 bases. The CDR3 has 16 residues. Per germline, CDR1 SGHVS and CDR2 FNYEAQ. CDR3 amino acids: CASSSVPGGSYNEQFF. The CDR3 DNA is TGTGCCAGCAGCTCGGTACCGGGGGGCTCCTACAATGAGCAGTTCTTC.

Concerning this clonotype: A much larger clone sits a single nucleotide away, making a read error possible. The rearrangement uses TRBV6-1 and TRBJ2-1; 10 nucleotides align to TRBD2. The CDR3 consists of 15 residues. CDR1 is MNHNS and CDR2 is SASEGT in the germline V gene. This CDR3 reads CANSPLAGEWNEQFF. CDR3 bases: TGTGCCAACAGTCCCCTAGCGGGGGAGTGGAATGAGCAGTTCTTC.

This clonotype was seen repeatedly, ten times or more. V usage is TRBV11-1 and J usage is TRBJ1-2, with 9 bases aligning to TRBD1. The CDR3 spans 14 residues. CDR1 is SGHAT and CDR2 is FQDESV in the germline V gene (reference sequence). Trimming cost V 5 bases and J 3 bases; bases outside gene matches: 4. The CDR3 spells CASSHWTGDYGYTF. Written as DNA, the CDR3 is TGTGCCAGCAGCCATTGGACAGGGGACTATGGCTACACCTTC. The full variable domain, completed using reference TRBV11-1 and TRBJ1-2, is EAEVAQSPRYKITEKSQAVAFWCDPISGHATLYWYRQILGQGPELLVQFQDESVVDDSQLPKDRFSAERLKGVDSTLKIQPAELGDSAMYLCASSHWTGDYGYTFGSGTRLTVV.

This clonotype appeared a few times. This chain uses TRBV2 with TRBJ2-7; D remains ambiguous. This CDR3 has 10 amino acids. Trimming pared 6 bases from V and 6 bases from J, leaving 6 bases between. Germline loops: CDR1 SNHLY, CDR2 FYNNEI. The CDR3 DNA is TGTGCCAGCAGAAGATCCGAGCAGTACGTC. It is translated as CASRRSEQYV.

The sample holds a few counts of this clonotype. The CDR3 here is CSARRASPSSYEQYF. For the CDR3, the DNA is TGCAGTGCCCGTCGGGCTAGCCCGAGCTCCTACGAGCAGTACTTC. The V gene is TRBV20-1, the J gene TRBJ2-7; a possible D gene is TRBD2 (5 bases). Germline V gives CDR1 DFQATT, CDR2 SNEGSKA (reference sequence). Trimming pared 6 bases from V and 0 bases from J, leaving 18 bases between. The CDR3 totals 15 residues.

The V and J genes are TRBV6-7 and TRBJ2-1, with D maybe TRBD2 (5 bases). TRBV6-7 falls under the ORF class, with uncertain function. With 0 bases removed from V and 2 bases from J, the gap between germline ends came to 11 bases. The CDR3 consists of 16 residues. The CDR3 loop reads CASSYSCGYPYNEQFF. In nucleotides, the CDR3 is TGTGCCAGCAGTTACTCGTGCGGGTATCCCTACAATGAGCAGTTCTTC.

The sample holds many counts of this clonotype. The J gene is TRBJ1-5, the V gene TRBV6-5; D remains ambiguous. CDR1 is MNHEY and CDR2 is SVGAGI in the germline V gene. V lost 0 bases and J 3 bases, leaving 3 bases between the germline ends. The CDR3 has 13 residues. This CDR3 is CASSYSINQPQHF. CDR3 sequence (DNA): TGTGCCAGCAGTTACTCGATCAATCAGCCCCAGCATTTT.

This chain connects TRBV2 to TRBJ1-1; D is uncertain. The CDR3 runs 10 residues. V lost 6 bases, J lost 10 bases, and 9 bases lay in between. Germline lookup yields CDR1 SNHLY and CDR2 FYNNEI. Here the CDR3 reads CASRGKGAFF. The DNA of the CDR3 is TGTGCCAGCAGGGGTAAAGGAGCTTTCTTT.